These 20 T cell receptor beta chains share one sample of origin, sequenced in a study of T cells in Graves' hyperthyroidism and ophthalmopathy. Amplified TCR beta CDR3 regions came from RNA transcripts. The HTBI primer set served for first-round RT-PCR of the TCR CDR3. TCRdb recomputed calls from the multiplex PCR reads with MiXCR, one row per CDR3 protein. The table records 600,000 to 800,000 distinct CDR3 sequences, 35% of them present only once. The specimen sequenced was blood. The receptor source for this set is a woman in her thirties or forties with Graves' hyperthyroidism.

This clonotype was found a few times. The CDR3 bases are TGTGCCAGCAGTTATCGTTCGTCAGGGAACACTGAAGCTTTCTTT. Its translation: CASSYRSSGNTEAFF. V is TRBV6-2 or TRBV6-3 and J is TRBJ1-1; D is undetermined. V lost 3 bases, J lost 1 base, and 12 bases lay in between. Germline V gives CDR1 MNHEY, CDR2 SVGEGT. The CDR3 extends over 15 amino acids.

This chain connects TRBV7-2 to TRBJ1-1; D gene unclear. V dropped 5 bases and J dropped 1 base, with 14 bases sitting between them. The CDR3 runs 15 residues. CDR1 is SGHTA, CDR2 FQGNSA, per germline. The CDR3 bases are TGTGCCAGCAGCCCCCTTTCCGGGAGGAACACTGAAGCTTTCTTT. It translates to CASSPLSGRNTEAFF.

This clonotype was seen repeatedly, ten times or more. The CDR3 here is CASSHGGENSPLHF. CDR3 coding DNA: TGTGCCAGTAGCCACGGAGGGGAGAATTCACCCCTCCACTTT. The chain recombines TRBV19 with TRBJ1-6, with a weak D call TRBD1 (5 bases). Between the trimmed V and J ends, which lost 6 bases and 7 bases, there was a span of 13 bases. Germline assignment: CDR1 LNHDA and CDR2 SQIVND (reference sequence). This CDR3 has 14 amino acids.

The rearrangement joins TRBV11-2 to TRBJ2-7; a weak D match, TRBD2 (5 bases). From germline, CDR1 is SGHAT and CDR2 FQNNGV. CDR3 length: 13 residues. V was trimmed by 0 bases and J by 11 bases, leaving 14 bases between them. The CDR3 DNA follows: TGTGCCAGCAGCTTAGAAGTTCGGGATAACAAGTACTTC. It specifies CASSLEVRDNKYF.

Comment on this clonotype: As the CDR3 is not closed by the conserved phenylalanine or tryptophan, this likely results from a read error. It is unclear where the CDR3 begins or ends on the DNA, so no DNA is shown, and the CDR3 is as TCRdb lists it. The rearrangement uses TRBV5-1 and TRBJ2-7; the table's D gene call, TRBD1, was not cross checked with the DNA. Termini included, the CDR3 measures 12 amino acids. CDR1 is SGHRS and CDR2 is YFSETQ in the germline V gene. CDR3 loop: CASSPAAGGVNT.

This clonotype was detected many times. The CDR3 sequence is CASKQGMNTEAFF. For the CDR3, the DNA is TGTGCCAGCAAGCAGGGGATGAACACTGAAGCTTTCTTT. The chain uses TRBV7-9 and TRBJ1-1, with D perhaps TRBD1 (6 bases). Trimming took 7 bases from V and 0 from J, leaving 9 bases between them. The CDR3 covers 13 residues. Germline-derived CDR1 and CDR2 are SEHNR and FQNEAQ (reference sequence).

This clonotype was detected only a few times. The chain links TRBV7-9 to TRBJ1-2; tentative D call: TRBD1 (5 bases). Germline V gene lookup returns CDR1 SEHNR and CDR2 FQNEAQ (reference sequence). The CDR3 spans 13 residues. V was shortened by 5 bases and J by 4 bases, with 11 bases between the two germline ends. DNA for the CDR3: TGTGCCAGCAGCAATCCAGGGTTCTATGGCTACACCTTC. Its protein is CASSNPGFYGYTF.

The rearrangement uses TRBV7-3 and TRBJ2-2, with D perhaps matching TRBD1 or TRBD2 (6 bases each). This CDR3 contains 16 residues. V was cut by 5 bases and J by 5 bases, with 18 bases left in between. Per the germline V gene, CDR1 is SGHTA and CDR2 is FQGTGA. CDR3 coding DNA: TGTGCCAGCAGCCCATTCGGGCAGGGGAGGACCGGGGAGCTGTTTTTT. Its translation: CASSPFGQGRTGELFF.

The V gene is TRBV19, the J gene TRBJ1-2; D is perhaps TRBD1 (5 bases). Trimming left V 3 bases short and J 3 bases short, with 8 bases between. This CDR3 is built from 13 residues. Germline V gene data show CDR1 as LNHDA and CDR2 as SQIVND (reference sequence). The CDR3: CASSISGHYGYTF. CDR3 nucleotide sequence: TGTGCCAGTAGTATTTCGGGGCACTATGGCTACACCTTC.

The CDR3 reads CASSGGQGALLSNQPQHF. CDR3 DNA: TGTGCCAGCAGCGGGGGACAGGGGGCCCTGCTGAGCAATCAGCCCCAGCATTTT. V is TRBV5-4 and J is TRBJ1-5, with TRBD1 matching over 12 bases. The V segment lost 4 bases and the J segment 1 base; nucleotides outside the gene matches: 9. Germline assignment: CDR1 SGHNT and CDR2 YYREEE (reference sequence). The length of the CDR3 is 18 residues.

This clonotype has at least ten counts. The gene calls are TRBV9 and TRBJ1-1; D is uncertain. This CDR3 has 13 amino acids. Germline lookup yields CDR1 SGDLS and CDR2 YYNGEE. V was pared by 0 bases and J by 4 bases, with 7 bases between. The CDR3 is CASSVEAVTEAFF. The CDR3 nucleotides are TGTGCCAGCAGCGTAGAGGCCGTCACTGAAGCTTTCTTT.

This chain uses TRBV4-2 with TRBJ2-5; the match to TRBD2 covers 14 bases. The CDR3 length is 17 residues. V lost 6 bases, J lost 3 bases, and 9 bases stayed unmatched. Germline lookup yields CDR1 LGHNA and CDR2 YNFKEQ. Here the CDR3 DNA reads TGTGCCAGCAGTTACTTGACTAGCGGGAGGGGTAAAGAGACCCAGTACTTC. Translation gives CASSYLTSGRGKETQYF.

For this clonotype: One junction end does not reproduce the germline sequence, and a read error may be involved. The rearrangement joins TRBV9 to TRBJ1-6; D is perhaps TRBD1 (6 bases). The CDR3 contains 17 residues. Germline CDR1 and CDR2: SGDLS and YYNGEE. The CDR3 here is CASSASLQQGINPPLHF. The CDR3 DNA sequence: TGTGCCAGCAGCGCCTCACTACAACAGGGAATTAATCCACCCCTCCACTTT.

This clonotype was observed many times. V and J are TRBV29-1 and TRBJ2-3, with a possible D match to TRBD2 (6 bases). The V gene's germline CDR1 is SQVTM and CDR2 ANQGSEA. V lost 5 bases to trimming and J lost 2 bases, with 14 bases between them. This CDR3 region has 14 residues. The CDR3 DNA is TGCAGCGTTCGAGGAGGGGTCTTCACAGATACGCAGTATTTT. Translated: CSVRGGVFTDTQYF.

The genes are TRBV19 and TRBJ1-4, with 11 bases fitting TRBD1. Germline V gene sequence: CDR1 LNHDA, CDR2 SQIVND (reference sequence). The trim removed 4 bases at V and 3 bases at J, leaving 10 bases unmatched. This CDR3 is 18 amino acids long. The CDR3 DNA reads as TGTGCCAGTAGTACATCGGACAGGGGGCGCCCCCCTAATGAAAAACTGTTTTTT. The encoded protein is CASSTSDRGRPPNEKLFF.

The rearrangement links TRBV29-1 to TRBJ1-1; the match to TRBD1 covers 9 bases. The junction had 9 bases not matched to a gene; V was cut back by 8 bases and J by 5 bases. The CDR3 spans 13 residues. Germline CDR1 reads SQVTM; CDR2 reads ANQGSEA. The CDR3 protein is CSPRGTGSTEAFF. Written as DNA, the CDR3 is TGCAGCCCCCGGGGGACAGGGTCGACTGAAGCTTTCTTT.

This clonotype was recorded many times. V and J are TRBV15 and TRBJ2-7, with D tentatively TRBD1 or TRBD2 (5 bases each). V was trimmed by 1 base and J by 6 bases, leaving 10 bases between them. The CDR3 runs 13 residues. Germline V gene data show CDR1 as LNHNV and CDR2 as YYDKDF (reference sequence). CDR3 coding DNA: TGTGCCACCAGCAGAGGGTCGGGGACCGAGCAGTACTTC. It yields the protein CATSRGSGTEQYF.

This clonotype was counted between two and nine times. The chain has TRBV9 and TRBJ2-2; 7 positions match TRBD2. The length of the CDR3 is 15 residues. Germline V gives CDR1 SGDLS, CDR2 YYNGEE. Germline trimming cut 3 bases from V and 3 bases from J; bases unmatched to any gene: 5. CDR3 DNA sequence: TGTGCCAGCAGCGAGGGCGGGAGCTACACCGGGGAGCTGTTTTTT. Protein product: CASSEGGSYTGELFF.

This chain connects TRBV19 to TRBJ1-1; D gene uncertain. The CDR3 contains 17 residues. Germline V gives CDR1 LNHDA, CDR2 SQIVND (reference sequence). V gave up 8 bases and J gave up 0 bases, with 22 bases separating them. The CDR3 nucleotides are TGTGCCAGTGGTCACAGCCTTAACGGACCTTTGAACACTGAAGCTTTCTTT. It encodes CASGHSLNGPLNTEAFF. The full variable domain, rest sourced from reference TRBV19 and TRBJ1-1, is DGGITQSPKYLFRKEGQNVTLSCEQNLNHDAMYWYRQDPGQGLRLIYYSQIVNDFQKGDIAEGYSVSREKKESFPLTVTSAQKNPTAFYLCASGHSLNGPLNTEAFFGQGTRLTVV.

The CDR3 region has the DNA TGTGCCAGCAGCTTAGTACCCGGGACAGGGGGAAATGAGCAGTACTTC. Its protein product is CASSLVPGTGGNEQYF. The chain has TRBV7-9 and TRBJ2-7; 11 nucleotides match TRBD1. This CDR3 contains 16 residues. Germline lookup yields CDR1 SEHNR and CDR2 FQNEAQ (reference sequence). Trimming removed 1 base from V and 7 bases from J; junction bases left unmatched: 9.